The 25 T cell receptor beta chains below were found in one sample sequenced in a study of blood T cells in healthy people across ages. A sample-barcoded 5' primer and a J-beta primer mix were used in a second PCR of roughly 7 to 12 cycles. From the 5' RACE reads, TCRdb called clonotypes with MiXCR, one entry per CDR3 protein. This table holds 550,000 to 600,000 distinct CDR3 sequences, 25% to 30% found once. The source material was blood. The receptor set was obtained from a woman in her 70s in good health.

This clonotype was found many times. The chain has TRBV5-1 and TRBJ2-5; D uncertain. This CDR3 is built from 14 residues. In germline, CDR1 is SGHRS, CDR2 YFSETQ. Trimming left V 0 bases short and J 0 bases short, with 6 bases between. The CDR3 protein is CASSLGSYQETQYF. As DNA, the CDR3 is TGCGCCAGCAGCTTGGGATCGTACCAAGAGACCCAGTACTTC.

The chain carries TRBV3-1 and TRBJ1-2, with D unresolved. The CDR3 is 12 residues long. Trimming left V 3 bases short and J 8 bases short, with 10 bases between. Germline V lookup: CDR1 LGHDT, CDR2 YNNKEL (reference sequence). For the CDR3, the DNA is TGTGCCAGCAGCCAGCGGGTTGCCGGCTACACCTTC. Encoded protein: CASSQRVAGYTF.

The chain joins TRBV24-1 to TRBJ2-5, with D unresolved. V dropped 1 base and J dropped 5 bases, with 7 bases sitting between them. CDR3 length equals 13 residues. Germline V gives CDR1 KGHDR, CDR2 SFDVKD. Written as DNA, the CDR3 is TGTGCCACCAGTGATTTCGGCAGGGAGACCCAGTACTTC. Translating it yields CATSDFGRETQYF.

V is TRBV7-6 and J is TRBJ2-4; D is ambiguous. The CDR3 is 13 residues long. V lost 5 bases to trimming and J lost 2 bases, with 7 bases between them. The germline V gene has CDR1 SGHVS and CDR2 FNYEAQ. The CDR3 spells CASSREPKNIQYF. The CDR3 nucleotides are TGTGCCAGCAGCAGGGAACCCAAAAACATTCAGTACTTC.

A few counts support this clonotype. Here the CDR3 reads CASSFNVAGGRETQYF. CDR3 in DNA: TGTGCCAGCAGCTTTAACGTAGCGGGGGGCCGGGAGACCCAGTACTTC. The chain carries TRBV11-2 and TRBJ2-5, with 10 bases matching TRBD2. J was trimmed by 5 bases and V by 3 bases; bases with no gene match: 9. The CDR3 consists of 16 residues. In germline, CDR1 is SGHAT, CDR2 FQNNGV.

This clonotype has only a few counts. The CDR3 bases are TGTGCCAGCAGAGGACAGGGGTTGGGTGAGCAGTTCTTC. The encoded protein is CASRGQGLGEQFF. J is TRBJ2-1 and V is TRBV6-5, with 9 nucleotides matching TRBD1. Germline V gene lookup returns CDR1 MNHEY and CDR2 SVGAGI. This CDR3 region has 13 residues. Germline trimming cut 6 bases from V and 9 bases from J; bases unmatched to any gene: 6.

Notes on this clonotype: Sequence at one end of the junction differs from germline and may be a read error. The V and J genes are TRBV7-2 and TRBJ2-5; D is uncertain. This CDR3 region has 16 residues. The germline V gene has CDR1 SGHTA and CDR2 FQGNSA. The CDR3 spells CASNLASVSGQETQYF. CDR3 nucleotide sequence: TGTGCCAGCAACTTAGCTTCGGTGTCAGGTCAAGAGACCCAGTACTTC.

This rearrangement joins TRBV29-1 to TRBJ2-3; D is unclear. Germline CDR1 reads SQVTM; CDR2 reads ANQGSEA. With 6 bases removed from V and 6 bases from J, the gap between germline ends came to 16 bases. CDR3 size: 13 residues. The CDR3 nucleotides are TGCAGCGTGGACCACTATAGCATGGATACGCAGTATTTT. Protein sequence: CSVDHYSMDTQYF.

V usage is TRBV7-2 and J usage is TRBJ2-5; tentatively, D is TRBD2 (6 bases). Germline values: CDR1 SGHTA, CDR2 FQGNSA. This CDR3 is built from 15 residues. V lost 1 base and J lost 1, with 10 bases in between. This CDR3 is CASSLGIAAQETQYF. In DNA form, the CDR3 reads TGTGCCAGCAGCTTAGGTATAGCGGCCCAAGAGACCCAGTACTTC.

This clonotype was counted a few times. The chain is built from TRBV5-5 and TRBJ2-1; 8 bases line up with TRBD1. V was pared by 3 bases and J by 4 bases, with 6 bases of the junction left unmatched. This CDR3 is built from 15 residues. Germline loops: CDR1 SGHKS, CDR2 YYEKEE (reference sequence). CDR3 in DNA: TGTGCCAGCAGCTCCCAGACAGGGGTATACAATGAGCAGTTCTTC. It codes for CASSSQTGVYNEQFF.

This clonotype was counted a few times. The CDR3 region has the DNA TGTGCCAGCAGTTTAATAGATACCACTGAAGCTTTCTTT. Amino acids: CASSLIDTTEAFF. The genes are TRBV12-3 or TRBV12-4 and TRBJ1-1; no definite D call. This CDR3 has 13 amino acids. Between the trimmed V and J ends, which lost 2 bases and 4 bases, there was a span of 8 bases.

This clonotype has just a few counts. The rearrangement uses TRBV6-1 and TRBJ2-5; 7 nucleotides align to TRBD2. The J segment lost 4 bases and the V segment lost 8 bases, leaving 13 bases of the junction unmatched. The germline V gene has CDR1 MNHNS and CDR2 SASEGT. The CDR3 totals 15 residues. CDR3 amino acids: CASSSSGVGGETQYF. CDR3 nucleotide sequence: TGTGCCAGCTCCTCGAGCGGGGTGGGTGGAGAGACCCAGTACTTC.

In DNA form, the CDR3 reads TGTGCCAGCAGCTTACGTCCAGCCTCTGGGGCCAACGTCCTGACTTTC. Protein product: CASSLRPASGANVLTF. The rearrangement joins TRBV7-2 to TRBJ2-6, with D unresolved. The ends were cut back, 2 bases at V and 0 bases at J, with 8 bases in the middle. Per germline, CDR1 SGHTA and CDR2 FQGNSA. CDR3 length: 16 residues.

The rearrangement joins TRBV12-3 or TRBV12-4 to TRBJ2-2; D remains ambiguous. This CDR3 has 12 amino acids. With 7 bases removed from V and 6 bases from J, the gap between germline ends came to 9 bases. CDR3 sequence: CASTPSSGELFF. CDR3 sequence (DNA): TGTGCCAGCACCCCCTCATCCGGGGAGCTGTTTTTT.

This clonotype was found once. In nucleotides, the CDR3 is TGCAGCACCAAGGGAGGGGAGGATACGCAGTATTTT. The encoded protein is CSTKGGEDTQYF. V and J are TRBV29-1 and TRBJ2-3; TRBD2 matches 7 bases. The CDR3 length is 12 residues. V shed 8 bases, J shed 6 bases, and the junction held 8 bases outside the gene matches. CDR1 SQVTM and CDR2 ANQGSEA come from the germline V gene.

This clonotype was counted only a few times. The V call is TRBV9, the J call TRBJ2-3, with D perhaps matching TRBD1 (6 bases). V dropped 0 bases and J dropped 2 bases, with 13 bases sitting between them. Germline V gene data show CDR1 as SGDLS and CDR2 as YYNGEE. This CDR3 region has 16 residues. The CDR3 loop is CASSVDWTVPTDTQYF. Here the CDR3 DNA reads TGTGCCAGCAGCGTAGATTGGACAGTCCCCACAGATACGCAGTATTTT.

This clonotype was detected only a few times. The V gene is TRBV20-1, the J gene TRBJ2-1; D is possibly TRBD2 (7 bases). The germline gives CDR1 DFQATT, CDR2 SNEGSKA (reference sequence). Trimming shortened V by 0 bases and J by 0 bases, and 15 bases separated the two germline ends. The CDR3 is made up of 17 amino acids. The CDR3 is CSARDLTAGASYNEQFF. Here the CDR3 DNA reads TGCAGTGCTAGAGATTTAACCGCGGGGGCCTCCTACAATGAGCAGTTCTTC.

CDR3 residues: CASSLRGGGAAETQYF. CDR3 DNA sequence: TGTGCCAGCAGCTTACGGGGCGGGGGGGCCGCAGAGACCCAGTACTTC. V gene TRBV7-7 combines with J gene TRBJ2-5; 9 positions match TRBD2. The CDR3 length is 16 residues. Losses at the gene ends were 2 bases for V and 4 bases for J; bases not matched to a gene: 8. CDR1 and CDR2 from the germline V gene are SSHAT and FNYEAQ (reference sequence).

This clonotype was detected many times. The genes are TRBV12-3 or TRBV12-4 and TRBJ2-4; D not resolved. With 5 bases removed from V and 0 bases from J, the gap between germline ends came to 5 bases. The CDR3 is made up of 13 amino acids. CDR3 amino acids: CASSLLAKNIQYF. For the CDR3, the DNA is TGTGCCAGCAGTCTTCTAGCCAAAAACATTCAGTACTTC.

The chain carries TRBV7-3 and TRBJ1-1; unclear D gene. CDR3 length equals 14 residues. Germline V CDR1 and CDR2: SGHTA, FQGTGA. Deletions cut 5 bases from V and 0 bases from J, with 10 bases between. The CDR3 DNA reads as TGTGCCAGCAGCCATCTTTCCCTGAACACTGAAGCTTTCTTT. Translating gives CASSHLSLNTEAFF.

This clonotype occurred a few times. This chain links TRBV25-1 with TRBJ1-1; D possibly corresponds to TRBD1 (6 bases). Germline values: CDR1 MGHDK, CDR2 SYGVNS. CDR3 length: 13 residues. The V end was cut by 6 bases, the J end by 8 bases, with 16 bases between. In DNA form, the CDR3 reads TGTGCCAGCAGATCCCAGGGGAAGAGAGAAGCTTTCTTT. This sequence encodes CASRSQGKREAFF.

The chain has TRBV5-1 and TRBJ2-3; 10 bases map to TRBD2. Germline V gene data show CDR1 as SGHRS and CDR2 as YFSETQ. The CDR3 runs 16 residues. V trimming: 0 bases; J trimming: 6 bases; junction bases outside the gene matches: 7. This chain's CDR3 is CASSLGDSSGGDTQYF. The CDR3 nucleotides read TGCGCCAGCAGCTTGGGAGACTCTAGCGGGGGTGATACGCAGTATTTT. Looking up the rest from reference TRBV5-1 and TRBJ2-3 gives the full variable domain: KAGVTQTPRYLIKTRGQQVTLSCSPISGHRSVSWYQQTPGQGLQFLFEYFSETQRNKGNFPGRFSGRQFSNSRSEMNVSTLELGDSALYLCASSLGDSSGGDTQYFGPGTRLTVL.

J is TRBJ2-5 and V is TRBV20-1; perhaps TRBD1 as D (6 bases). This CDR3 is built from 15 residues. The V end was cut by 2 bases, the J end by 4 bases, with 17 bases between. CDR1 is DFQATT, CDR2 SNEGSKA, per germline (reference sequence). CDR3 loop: CSARRGGTGTETQYF. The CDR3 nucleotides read TGCAGTGCTAGACGCGGAGGTACAGGGACAGAGACCCAGTACTTC.

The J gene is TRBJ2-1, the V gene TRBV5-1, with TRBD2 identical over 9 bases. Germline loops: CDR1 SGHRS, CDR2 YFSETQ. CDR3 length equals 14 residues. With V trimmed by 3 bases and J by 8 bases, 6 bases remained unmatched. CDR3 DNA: TGCGCCAGCAGCTCACTTAGCGGGAGCGATGAGCAGTTCTTC. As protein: CASSSLSGSDEQFF.

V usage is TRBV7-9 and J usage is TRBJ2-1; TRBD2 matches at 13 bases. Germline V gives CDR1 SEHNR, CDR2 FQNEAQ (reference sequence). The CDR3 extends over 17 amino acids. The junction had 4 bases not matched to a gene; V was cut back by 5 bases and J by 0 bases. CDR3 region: CASSRGLAGVSYNEQFF. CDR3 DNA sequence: TGTGCCAGCAGCCGTGGACTAGCGGGGGTCTCCTACAATGAGCAGTTCTTC.